This T cell receptor beta chain was identified in a study of early T cells in non-severe SARS-CoV-2 infection. Study-level background: Sequencing targeted bulk RNA from unsorted whole blood, leaving chains unpaired. Study conclusions and caveats: Lookups in VDJdb leaned toward anti-spike CD8 responses and missed private and CD4 specificities.

A word on this clonotype: No antigen is known for it.

Unique molecular identifier tags were affixed to discrete cDNA molecules. Each CDR3 protein gets one entry after TCRdb re-called the 5' RACE reads with MiXCR. This table has tens of thousands of distinct CDR3 sequences, 15% appearing once. Trimming removed 4 bases at V and 3 bases at J, with 10 bases between. Looked up from germline, CDR1 is MNHEY and CDR2 is SMNVEV (reference sequence). The CDR3 totals 13 residues. The V call is TRBV27, the J call TRBJ2-7, with D perhaps assigned TRBD1 or TRBD2 (5 bases each). This TCR was sampled from an adult who was a healthcare worker with PCR-confirmed SARS-CoV-2 infection or an uninfected control (not recorded which). Sample: whole blood. In DNA form, the CDR3 reads TGTGCCAGCAGTTGGGGGAACTACTACGAGCAGTACTTC. Protein product: CASSWGNYYEQYF.